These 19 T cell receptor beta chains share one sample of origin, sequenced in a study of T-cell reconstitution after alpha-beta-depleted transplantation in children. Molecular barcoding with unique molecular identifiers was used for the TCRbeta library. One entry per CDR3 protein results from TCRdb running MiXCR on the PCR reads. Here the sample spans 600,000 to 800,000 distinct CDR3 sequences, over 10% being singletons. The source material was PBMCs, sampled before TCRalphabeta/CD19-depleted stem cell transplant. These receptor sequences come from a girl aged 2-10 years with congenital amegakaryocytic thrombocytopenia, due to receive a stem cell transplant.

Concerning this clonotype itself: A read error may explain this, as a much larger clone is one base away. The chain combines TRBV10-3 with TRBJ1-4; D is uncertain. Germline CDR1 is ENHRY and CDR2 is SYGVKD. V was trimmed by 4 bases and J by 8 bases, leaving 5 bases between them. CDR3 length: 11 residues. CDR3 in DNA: TGTGCCATCAGTGTCGCCGAAAAACTGTTTTTT. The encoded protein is CAISVAEKLFF.

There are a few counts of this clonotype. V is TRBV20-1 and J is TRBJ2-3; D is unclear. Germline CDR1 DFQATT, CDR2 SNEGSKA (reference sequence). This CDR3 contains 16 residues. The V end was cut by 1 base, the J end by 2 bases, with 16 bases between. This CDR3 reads CSARANPGRFTDTQYF. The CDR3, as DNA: TGCAGTGCTAGAGCCAACCCTGGCCGTTTCACAGATACGCAGTATTTT.

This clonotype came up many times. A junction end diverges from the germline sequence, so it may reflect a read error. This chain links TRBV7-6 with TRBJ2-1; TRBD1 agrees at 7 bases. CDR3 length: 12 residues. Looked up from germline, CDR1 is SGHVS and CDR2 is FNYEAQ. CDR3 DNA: TGTGCCAGCAGCTTCCAGGGGGTGGAGCAGTTATTC. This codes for CASSFQGVEQLF.

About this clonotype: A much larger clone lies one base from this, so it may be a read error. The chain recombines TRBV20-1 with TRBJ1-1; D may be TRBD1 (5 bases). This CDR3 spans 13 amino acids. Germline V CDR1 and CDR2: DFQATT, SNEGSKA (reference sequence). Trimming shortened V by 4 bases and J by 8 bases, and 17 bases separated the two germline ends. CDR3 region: CSAIPGNREEAFF. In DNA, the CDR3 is TGCAGTGCTATACCAGGGAATCGGGAGGAAGCTTTCTTT.

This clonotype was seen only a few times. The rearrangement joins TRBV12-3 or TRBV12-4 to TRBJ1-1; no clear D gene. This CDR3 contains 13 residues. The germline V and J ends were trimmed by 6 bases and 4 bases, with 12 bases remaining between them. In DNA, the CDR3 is TGTGCCAGCAGAGTCATGGGGAGCACTGAAGCTTTCTTT. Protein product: CASRVMGSTEAFF.

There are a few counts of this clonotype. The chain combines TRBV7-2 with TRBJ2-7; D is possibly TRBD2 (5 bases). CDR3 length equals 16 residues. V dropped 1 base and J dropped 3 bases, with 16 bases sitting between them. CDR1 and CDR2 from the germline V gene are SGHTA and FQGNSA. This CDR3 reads CASSLGRAGSLYEQYF. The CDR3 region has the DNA TGTGCCAGCAGCTTAGGCCGTGCGGGTAGTCTCTACGAGCAGTACTTC. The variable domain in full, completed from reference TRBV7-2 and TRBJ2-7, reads GAGVSQSPSNKVTEKGKDVELRCDPISGHTALYWYRQSLGQGLEFLIYFQGNSAPDKSGLPSDRFSAERTGGSVSTLTIQRTQQEDSAVYLCASSLGRAGSLYEQYFGPGTRLTVT.

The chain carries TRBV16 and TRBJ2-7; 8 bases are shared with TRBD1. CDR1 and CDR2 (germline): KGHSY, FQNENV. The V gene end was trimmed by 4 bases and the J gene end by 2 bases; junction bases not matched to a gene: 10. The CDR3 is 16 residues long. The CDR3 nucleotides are TGTGCCAGCAGCCTAGGACAGGGTAAGAGTACCTACGAGCAGTACTTC. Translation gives CASSLGQGKSTYEQYF.

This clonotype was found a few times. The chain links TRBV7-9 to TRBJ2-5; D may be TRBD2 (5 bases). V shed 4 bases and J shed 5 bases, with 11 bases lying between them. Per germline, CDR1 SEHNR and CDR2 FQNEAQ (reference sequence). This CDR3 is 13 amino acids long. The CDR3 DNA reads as TGTGCCAGCAGCTCCATAGGCGGGGAGACCCAGTACTTC. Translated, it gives CASSSIGGETQYF.

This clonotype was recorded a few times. Here the CDR3 reads CASTRRPKELAGGGETQYF. The CDR3 DNA reads TGTGCCAGCACCCGTCGACCCAAGGAACTAGCGGGAGGGGGAGAGACCCAGTACTTC. The chain carries TRBV21-1 and TRBJ2-5; the DNA was not compared with TRBD2, the D call given in the table. TRBV21-1 is noted as a pseudogene. This CDR3 has 19 residues.

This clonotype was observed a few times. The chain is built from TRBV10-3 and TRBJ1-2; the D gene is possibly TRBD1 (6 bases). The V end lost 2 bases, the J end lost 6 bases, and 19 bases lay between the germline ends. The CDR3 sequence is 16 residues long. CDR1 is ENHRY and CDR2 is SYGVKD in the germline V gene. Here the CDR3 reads CAISETGTRQPNGYTF. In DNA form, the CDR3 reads TGTGCCATCAGTGAGACCGGGACACGGCAGCCCAATGGCTACACCTTC.

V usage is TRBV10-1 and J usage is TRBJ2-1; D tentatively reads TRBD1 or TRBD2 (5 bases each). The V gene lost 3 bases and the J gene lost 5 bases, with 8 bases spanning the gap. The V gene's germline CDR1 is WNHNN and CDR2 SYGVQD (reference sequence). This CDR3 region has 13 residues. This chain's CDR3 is CASSDMGHNEQFF. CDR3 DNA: TGCGCCAGCAGTGATATGGGACACAATGAGCAGTTCTTC.

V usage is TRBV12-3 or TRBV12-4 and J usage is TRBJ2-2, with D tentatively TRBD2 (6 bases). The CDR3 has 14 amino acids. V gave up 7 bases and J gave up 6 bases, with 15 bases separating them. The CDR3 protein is CASTSRRGAGELFF. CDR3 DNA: TGTGCCAGCACCTCCCGGAGGGGCGCCGGGGAGCTGTTTTTT.

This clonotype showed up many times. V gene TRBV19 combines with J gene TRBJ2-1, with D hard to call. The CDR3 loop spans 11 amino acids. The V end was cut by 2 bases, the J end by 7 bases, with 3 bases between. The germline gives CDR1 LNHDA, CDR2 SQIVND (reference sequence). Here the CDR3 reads CASSILNEQFF. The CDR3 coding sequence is TGTGCCAGTAGTATACTTAATGAGCAGTTCTTC.

This CDR3 reads CASSVPQAGVNEQFF. CDR3 in DNA: TGCGCCAGCAGCGTCCCTCAAGCGGGAGTCAATGAGCAGTTCTTC. The chain joins TRBV5-1 to TRBJ2-1; TRBD2 agrees at 8 bases. Trimming at V came to 4 bases and at J to 6 bases, leaving 9 bases not matched to a gene. Germline V gene data show CDR1 as SGHRS and CDR2 as YFSETQ. This CDR3 is 15 amino acids long.

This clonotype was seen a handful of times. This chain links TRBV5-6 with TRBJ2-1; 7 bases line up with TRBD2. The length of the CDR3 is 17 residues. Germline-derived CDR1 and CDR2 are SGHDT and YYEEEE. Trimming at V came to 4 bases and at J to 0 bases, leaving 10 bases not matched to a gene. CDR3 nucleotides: TGTGCCAGCAGCCTGGCTACCAGGGAGGGCTCCTACAATGAGCAGTTCTTC. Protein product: CASSLATREGSYNEQFF.

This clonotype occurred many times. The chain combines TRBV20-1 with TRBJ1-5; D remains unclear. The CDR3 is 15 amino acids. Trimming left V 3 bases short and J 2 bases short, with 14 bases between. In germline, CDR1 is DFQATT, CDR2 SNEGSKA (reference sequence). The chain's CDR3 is CSASATEVGNQPQHF. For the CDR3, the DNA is TGCAGTGCTAGTGCCACAGAGGTCGGCAATCAGCCCCAGCATTTT.

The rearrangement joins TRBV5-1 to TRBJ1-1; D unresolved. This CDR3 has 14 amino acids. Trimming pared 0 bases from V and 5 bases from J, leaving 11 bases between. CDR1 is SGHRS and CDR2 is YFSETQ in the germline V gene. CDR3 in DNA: TGCGCCAGCAGCTTGGGGGAGGGAGGGACTGAAGCTTTCTTT. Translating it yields CASSLGEGGTEAFF.

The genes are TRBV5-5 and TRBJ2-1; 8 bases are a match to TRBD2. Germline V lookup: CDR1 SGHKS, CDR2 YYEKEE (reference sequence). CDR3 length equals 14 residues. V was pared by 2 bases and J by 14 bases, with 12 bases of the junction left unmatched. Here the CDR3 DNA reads TGTGCCAGCAGCTTCCCCGGTAGCGGGACTCGGGAGTTCTTC. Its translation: CASSFPGSGTREFF.

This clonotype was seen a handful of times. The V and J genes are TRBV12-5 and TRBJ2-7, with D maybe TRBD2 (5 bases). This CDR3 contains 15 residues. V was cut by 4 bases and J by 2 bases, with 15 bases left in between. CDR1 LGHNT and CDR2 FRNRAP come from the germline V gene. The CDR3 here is CASGSERRGTYEQYF. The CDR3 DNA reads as TGTGCTAGTGGTTCCGAGCGGAGAGGCACCTACGAGCAGTACTTC.